This T cell receptor beta chain was obtained from a study of shared clonotypes between healthy human individuals. The CDR3 is 15 amino acids. V was clipped by 2 bases and J by 1 base, with 10 bases between them. The germline V gene has CDR1 KGHSH and CDR2 LQKENI. A word on this clone: The antigen remains unidentified.

As handled by the study authors: Without quality scores, immunoSEQ junctional reads could not be filtered like full-length reads. Here immunoSEQ multiplex PCR was the method, and the copy in TCRdb shows in-frame clones only, minus some. V, J and clone size derive from that table, while D and trimming were established from the DNA sequence. This table has roughly 2.2 million clones, about 90% appearing once. It was into CD45RA+ naive and CD45RA-negative memory subsets that the CD4+ cells were split. Study results and caveats: Few donors limited the genetic and exposure-history diversity represented. It was observed that 4% to 6% of naive CD4 clonotypes were shared across several donors.

This TCR was sampled from a young man in good health. Some clones in this sample may be carry-over from other donors' samples. Sample: naive CD4+ T cells from PBMCs. Subset indicated: CD45RA+ positively selected. The V gene is TRBV18, the J gene TRBJ2-3, with D hard to call. The CDR3 DNA reads TGTGCCAGCTCACCAAAGGCAGTGGGCACAGATACGCAGTATTTT. It codes for CASSPKAVGTDTQYF. The full variable domain, rest sourced from reference TRBV18 and TRBJ2-3, is NAGVMQNPRHLVRRRGQEARLRCSPMKGHSHVYWYRQLPEEGLKFMVYLQKENIIDESGMPKERFSAEFPKEGPSILRIQQVVRGDSAAYFCASSPKAVGTDTQYFGPGTRLTVL.